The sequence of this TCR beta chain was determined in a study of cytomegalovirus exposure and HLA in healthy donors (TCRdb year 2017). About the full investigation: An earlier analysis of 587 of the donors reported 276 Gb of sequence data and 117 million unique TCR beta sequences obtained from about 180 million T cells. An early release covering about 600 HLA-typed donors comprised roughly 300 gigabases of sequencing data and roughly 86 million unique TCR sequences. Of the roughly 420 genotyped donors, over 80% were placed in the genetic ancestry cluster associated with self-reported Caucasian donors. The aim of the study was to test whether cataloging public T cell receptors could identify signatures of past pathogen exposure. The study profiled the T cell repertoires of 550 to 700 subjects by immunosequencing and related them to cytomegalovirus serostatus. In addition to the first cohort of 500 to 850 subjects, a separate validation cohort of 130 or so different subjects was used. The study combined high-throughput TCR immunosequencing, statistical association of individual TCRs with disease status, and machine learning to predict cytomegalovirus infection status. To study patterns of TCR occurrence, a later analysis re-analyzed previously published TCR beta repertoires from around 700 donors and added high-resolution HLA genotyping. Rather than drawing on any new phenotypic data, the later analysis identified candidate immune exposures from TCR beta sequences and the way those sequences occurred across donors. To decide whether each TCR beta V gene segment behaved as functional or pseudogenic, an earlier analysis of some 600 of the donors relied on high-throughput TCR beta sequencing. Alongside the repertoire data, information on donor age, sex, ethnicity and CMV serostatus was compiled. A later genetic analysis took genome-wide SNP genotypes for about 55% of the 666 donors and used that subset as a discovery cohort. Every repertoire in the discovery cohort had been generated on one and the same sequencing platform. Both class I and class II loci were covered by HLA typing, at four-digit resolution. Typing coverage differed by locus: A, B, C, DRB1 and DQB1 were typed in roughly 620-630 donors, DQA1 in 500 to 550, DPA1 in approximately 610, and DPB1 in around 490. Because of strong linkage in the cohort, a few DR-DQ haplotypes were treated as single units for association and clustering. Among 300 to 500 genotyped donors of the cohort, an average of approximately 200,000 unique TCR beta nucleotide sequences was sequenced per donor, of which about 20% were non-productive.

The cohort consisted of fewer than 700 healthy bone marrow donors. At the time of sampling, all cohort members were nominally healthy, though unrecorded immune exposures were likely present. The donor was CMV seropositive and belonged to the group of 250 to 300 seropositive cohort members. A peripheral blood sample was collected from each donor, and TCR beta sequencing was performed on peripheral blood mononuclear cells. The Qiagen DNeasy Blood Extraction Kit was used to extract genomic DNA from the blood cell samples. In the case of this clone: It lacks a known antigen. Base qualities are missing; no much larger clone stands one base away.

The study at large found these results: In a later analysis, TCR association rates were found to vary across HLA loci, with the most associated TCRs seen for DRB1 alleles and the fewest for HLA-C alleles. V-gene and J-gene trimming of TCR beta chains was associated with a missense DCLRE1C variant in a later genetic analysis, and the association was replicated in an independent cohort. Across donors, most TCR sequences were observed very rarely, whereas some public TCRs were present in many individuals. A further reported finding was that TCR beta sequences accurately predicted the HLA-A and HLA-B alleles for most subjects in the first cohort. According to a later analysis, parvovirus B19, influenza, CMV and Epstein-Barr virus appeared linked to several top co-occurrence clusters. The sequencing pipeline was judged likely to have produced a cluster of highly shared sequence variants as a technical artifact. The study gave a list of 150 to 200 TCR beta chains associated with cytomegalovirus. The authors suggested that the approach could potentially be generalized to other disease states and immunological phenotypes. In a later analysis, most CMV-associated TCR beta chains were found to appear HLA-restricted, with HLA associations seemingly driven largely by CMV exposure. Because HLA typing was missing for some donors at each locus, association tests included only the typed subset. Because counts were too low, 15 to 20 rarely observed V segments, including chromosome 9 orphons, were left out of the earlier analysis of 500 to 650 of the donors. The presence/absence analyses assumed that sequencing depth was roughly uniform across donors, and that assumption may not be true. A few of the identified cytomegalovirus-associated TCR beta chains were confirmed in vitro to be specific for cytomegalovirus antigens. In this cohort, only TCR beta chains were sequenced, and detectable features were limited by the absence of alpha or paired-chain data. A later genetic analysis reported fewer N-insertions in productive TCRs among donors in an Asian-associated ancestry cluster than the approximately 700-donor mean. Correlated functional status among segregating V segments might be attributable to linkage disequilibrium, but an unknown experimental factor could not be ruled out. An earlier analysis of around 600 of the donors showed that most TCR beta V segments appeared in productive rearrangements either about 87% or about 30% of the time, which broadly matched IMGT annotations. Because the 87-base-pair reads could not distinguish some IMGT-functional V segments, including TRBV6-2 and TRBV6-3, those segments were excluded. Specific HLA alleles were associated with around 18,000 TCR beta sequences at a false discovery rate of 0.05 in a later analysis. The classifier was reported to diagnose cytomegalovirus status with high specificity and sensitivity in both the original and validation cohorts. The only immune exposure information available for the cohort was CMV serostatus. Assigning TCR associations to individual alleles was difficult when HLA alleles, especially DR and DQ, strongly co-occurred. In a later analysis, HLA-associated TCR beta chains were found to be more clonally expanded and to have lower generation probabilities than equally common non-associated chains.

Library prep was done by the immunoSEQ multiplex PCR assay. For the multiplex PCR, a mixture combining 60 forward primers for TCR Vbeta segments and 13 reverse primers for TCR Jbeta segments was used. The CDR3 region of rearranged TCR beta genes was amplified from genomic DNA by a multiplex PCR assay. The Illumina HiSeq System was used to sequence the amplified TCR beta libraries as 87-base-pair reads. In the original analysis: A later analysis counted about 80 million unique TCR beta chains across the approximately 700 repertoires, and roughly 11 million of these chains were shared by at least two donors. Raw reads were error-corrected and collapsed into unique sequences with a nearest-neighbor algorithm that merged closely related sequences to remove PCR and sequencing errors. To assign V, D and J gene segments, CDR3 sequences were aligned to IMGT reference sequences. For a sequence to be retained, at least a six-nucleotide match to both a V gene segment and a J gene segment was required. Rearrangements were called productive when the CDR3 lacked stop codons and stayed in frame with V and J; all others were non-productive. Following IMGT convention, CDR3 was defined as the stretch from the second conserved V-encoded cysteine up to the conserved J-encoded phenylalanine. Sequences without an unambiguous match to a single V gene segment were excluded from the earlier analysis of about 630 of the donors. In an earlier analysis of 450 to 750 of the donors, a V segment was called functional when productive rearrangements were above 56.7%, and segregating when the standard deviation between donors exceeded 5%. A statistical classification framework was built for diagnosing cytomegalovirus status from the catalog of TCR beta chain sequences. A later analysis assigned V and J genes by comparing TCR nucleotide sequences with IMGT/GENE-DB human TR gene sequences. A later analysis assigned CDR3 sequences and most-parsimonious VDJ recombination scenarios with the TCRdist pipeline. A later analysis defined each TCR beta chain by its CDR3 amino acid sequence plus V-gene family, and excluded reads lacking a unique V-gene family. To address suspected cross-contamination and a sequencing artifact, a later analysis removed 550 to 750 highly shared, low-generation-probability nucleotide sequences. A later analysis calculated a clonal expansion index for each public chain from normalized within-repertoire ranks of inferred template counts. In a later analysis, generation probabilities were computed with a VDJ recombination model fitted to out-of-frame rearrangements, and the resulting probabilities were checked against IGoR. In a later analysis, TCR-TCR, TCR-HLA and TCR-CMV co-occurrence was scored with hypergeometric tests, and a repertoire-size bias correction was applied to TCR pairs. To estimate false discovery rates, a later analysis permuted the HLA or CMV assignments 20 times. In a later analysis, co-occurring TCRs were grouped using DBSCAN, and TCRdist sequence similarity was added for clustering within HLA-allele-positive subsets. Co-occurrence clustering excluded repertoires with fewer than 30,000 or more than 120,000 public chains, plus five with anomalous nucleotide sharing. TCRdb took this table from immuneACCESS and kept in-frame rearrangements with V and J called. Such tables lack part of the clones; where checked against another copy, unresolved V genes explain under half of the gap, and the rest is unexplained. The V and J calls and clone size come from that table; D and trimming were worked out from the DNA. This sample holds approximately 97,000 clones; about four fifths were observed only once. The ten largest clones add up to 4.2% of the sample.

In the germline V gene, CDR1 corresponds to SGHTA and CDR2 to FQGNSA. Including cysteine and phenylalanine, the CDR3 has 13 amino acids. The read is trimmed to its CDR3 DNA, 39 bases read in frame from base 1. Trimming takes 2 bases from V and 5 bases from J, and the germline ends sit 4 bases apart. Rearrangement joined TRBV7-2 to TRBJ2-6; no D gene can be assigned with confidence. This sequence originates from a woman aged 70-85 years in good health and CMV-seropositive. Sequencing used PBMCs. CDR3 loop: CASSLSRANVLTF. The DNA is TGTGCCAGCAGCTTATCTAGGGCCAACGTCCTGACTTTC.